These T cell receptor beta chains were read from a single sample in a study of blood T cell repertoires in COVID-19. Here immunoSEQ multiplex PCR was the method, and the copy in TCRdb shows in-frame clones only, minus some. The data hold about 59,000 clones, with over 75% observed a single time. What was sequenced was peripheral blood. Source of these receptors: a man older than 75 with acute or convalescent COVID-19. The CDR3 runs from the conserved cysteine through the conserved F or W. The order of the fields is V gene, D gene, clone size, J gene, CDR3 DNA, CDR3 protein. The D gene is left open where the match is weak. The size entry is marked missing in some rows and otherwise reads once, few, many or a size class.

TRBV24-1	TRBD2	.	TRBJ2-7	TGTGCCACCAGGGAGGCGGGGGGGTTTCACGAGCAGTACTTC	CATREAGGFHEQYF
TRBV5-4	.	.	TRBJ1-4	TGTGCCAGCAGCTCCACAGGGAATGAAAAACTGTTTTTT	CASSSTGNEKLFF
TRBV7-9	TRBD1	.	TRBJ2-1	TGTGCCAGCAGCTCGGACAGGCCTCTTAAGATTGAGCAGTTCTTC	CASSSDRPLKIEQFF
TRBV7-6	.	.	TRBJ2-3	TGTGCCAGCAGCCCTTTCACAGATACGCAGTATTTT	CASSPFTDTQYF
TRBV5-1	.	.	TRBJ2-2	TGCGCCAGCAGCCCGACAGAATCGAACACCGGGGAGCTGTTTTTT	CASSPTESNTGELFF
TRBV16	TRBD1	.	TRBJ1-1	TGTGCCAGCAGCCAATCGGGGGGACAGGGGAACACTGAAGCTTTCTTT	CASSQSGGQGNTEAFF
TRBV7-8	TRBD1	.	TRBJ2-7	TGTGCCAGCAGCTTATTAGCGATCGGGACAGGGGGCAACGAGCAGTACTTC	CASSLLAIGTGGNEQYF
TRBV7-2	.	.	TRBJ2-1	TGTGCCAGCAGCTTGGGACACAGCTCCTACAATGAGCAGTTCTTC	CASSLGHSSYNEQFF
TRBV19	.	.	TRBJ1-5	TGTGCCAGTAGTATAGAGTCGGGGTTTCAGCCCCAGCATTTT	CASSIESGFQPQHF
TRBV13	.	.	TRBJ2-2	TGTGCCAGCAGGGAGGGGAAAATCACCGGGGAGCTGTTTTTT	CASREGKITGELFF
TRBV2	TRBD1	.	TRBJ1-1	TGTGCCAGCAGTGGACACAGGGGGCCGAACACTGAAGCTTTCTTT	CASSGHRGPNTEAFF
TRBV4-2	.	few	TRBJ2-2	TGTGCCAGCAGCCAGGCAGACAAGAACACCGGGGAGCTGTTTTTT	CASSQADKNTGELFF
TRBV30	.	.	TRBJ2-1	TGTGCCTGGAGTGTGGGCCAAATAAGTGGCGGGGCTGAGCAGTTCTTC	CAWSVGQISGGAEQFF
TRBV19	.	.	TRBJ2-1	TGTGCCAGTATGGTGGAGGCGTCCTACAATGAGCAGTTCTTC	CASMVEASYNEQFF
TRBV10-3	TRBD1	.	TRBJ1-2	TGTGCCATCAGCAGGGACAGGGAGAGCGATGGCTACACCTTC	CAISRDRESDGYTF
TRBV5-1	TRBD1	.	TRBJ1-2	TGCGCCAGCAGCCCTACAGAAACAGGGGATGGCTACACCTTC	CASSPTETGDGYTF
TRBV11-3	TRBD1	.	TRBJ2-1	TGTGCCAGCAGCTCAACAGGGGTCCATGAGCAGTTCTTC	CASSSTGVHEQFF
TRBV10-3	.	.	TRBJ1-1	TGTGCCATCAGTGAGGGCCCGAACACTGAAGCTTTCTTT	CAISEGPNTEAFF
TRBV7-2	.	.	TRBJ2-6	TGTGCCAGCAGCGCCCACAGAATCTCTGGGGCCAACGTCCTGACTTTC	CASSAHRISGANVLTF
TRBV7-9	TRBD2	.	TRBJ2-7	TGTGCCAGCAGCGCCGCGGGGGGACCGAAAACCTACGAGCAGTACTTC	CASSAAGGPKTYEQYF
TRBV7-9	.	.	TRBJ1-3	TGTGCCAGCAGCTTGGGCAGGCCGTCGGGAAGGGGAAACACCATATATTTT	CASSLGRPSGRGNTIYF
TRBV24-1	.	.	TRBJ1-2	TGTGCCACCAGTGATGTTACCAGGATTAAGAACTATGGCTACACCTTC	CATSDVTRIKNYGYTF
TRBV6-4	.	.	TRBJ2-7	TGTGCCAGCAGTGAGGGGCCCTCGAGCTCCTACGAGCAGTACTTC	CASSEGPSSSYEQYF
TRBV28	.	once	TRBJ2-7	TGTGCCAGCAGTAAGAAGCCCTCCTGGGAGCAGTACTTC	CASSKKPSWEQYF
TRBV19	.	.	TRBJ2-7	TGTGCCAGTAGCGCCGCCCCCCGACAGATCTACGAGCAGTACTTC	CASSAAPRQIYEQYF
TRBV4-1	.	.	TRBJ2-7	TGCGCCAGCAGCCAAGATACTGGGGCCTCCTACGAGCAGTACTTC	CASSQDTGASYEQYF
TRBV5-4	.	once	TRBJ1-4	TGTGCCAGCAGCGTGGGAACGGTGAAGGAAAAACTGTTTTTT	CASSVGTVKEKLFF
TRBV27	.	.	TRBJ1-5	TGTGCCAGCAGTATGACAGCACGGCAGCCCCAGCATTTT	CASSMTARQPQHF
TRBV18	.	.	TRBJ1-1	TGTGCCAGCTCACCACAGGGAGACACTGAAGCTTTCTTT	CASSPQGDTEAFF
TRBV6-1	TRBD2	many	TRBJ2-1	TGTGCCAGCAGTGAAGCAAGAACTAGCGGGCACAATGAGCAGTTCTTC	CASSEARTSGHNEQFF
TRBV9	.	.	TRBJ2-2	TGTGCCAGCAGCGTGGCTGGCAAAGGGGGCACCGGGGAGCTGTTTTTT	CASSVAGKGGTGELFF
TRBV5-1	.	.	TRBJ2-3	TGCGCCAGCAGCTTCTGGGGCAGGGGCGATACGCAGTATTTT	CASSFWGRGDTQYF
TRBV27	TRBD1	once	TRBJ2-2	TGTGCCAGCAGTTTACGCTGGACAGGGGAAGGCGGGGAGCTGTTTTTT	CASSLRWTGEGGELFF
TRBV21-1	.	.	TRBJ1-6	TGTGCCAGCAGCGGGACAGCCAAAACTTATAATTCACCCCTCCACTTT	CASSGTAKTYNSPLHF
TRBV18	TRBD2	.	TRBJ2-1	TGTGCCAGCTCACCGCCGGGACTAGAGGAGACAAATGAGCAGTTCTTC	CASSPPGLEETNEQFF
TRBV10-3	TRBD1	few	TRBJ2-3	TGTGCCATCAGTGTGACAGGGGCAGATACGCAGTATTTT	CAISVTGADTQYF
TRBV19	.	once	TRBJ1-1	TGTGCCAGTATCACCCTGGGACACCAGAACACTGAAGCTTTCTTT	CASITLGHQNTEAFF
TRBV5-1	TRBD2	.	TRBJ2-1	TGCGCCAGCAGCGGCGACCGGGGGGATGAGCAGTTCTTC	CASSGDRGDEQFF
TRBV5-1	TRBD2	.	TRBJ2-1	TGCGCCAGCAGCCTCGGGCCAAGCGGGGGCGATGAGCAGTTCTTC	CASSLGPSGGDEQFF
TRBV5-4	TRBD2	.	TRBJ2-5	TGTGCCAGCAGCCAACCCTCTAGCGGGGGTCGGGAGACCCAGTACTTC	CASSQPSSGGRETQYF
TRBV5-8	TRBD1	.	TRBJ2-3	TGTGCCAGCAGCCGGGACAGGGGCACAGATACGCAGTATTTT	CASSRDRGTDTQYF
TRBV5-1	TRBD2	.	TRBJ2-1	TGCGCCAGCAGCCTAGATCTAGCGGGCAAGAATAATGAGCAGTTCTTC	CASSLDLAGKNNEQFF
TRBV5-5	TRBD1	.	TRBJ2-7	TGTGCCAGCAGCCACGACAGGGCCCGGATGAGAGAGCAGTACTTC	CASSHDRARMREQYF
TRBV7-9	TRBD1	few	TRBJ1-1	TGTGCCAGCAGACAGGGGCCAGAGACTGAAGCTTTCTTT	CASRQGPETEAFF
TRBV11-2	TRBD2	.	TRBJ2-1	TGTGCCAGCAGCTTCTGGCGGGGGGGTAGTGAGCAGTTCTTC	CASSFWRGGSEQFF
TRBV6-4	.	once	TRBJ1-1	TGTGCCAGCATCAGGGTGGTGAACACTGAAGCTTTCTTT	CASIRVVNTEAFF
TRBV6-5	TRBD2	once	TRBJ2-1	TGTGCCAGCAGTTACCTGGCTAGCGGGGGGCACAATGAGCAGTTCTTC	CASSYLASGGHNEQFF
TRBV5-1	TRBD2	few	TRBJ2-7	TGCGCCAGCAGCCCGGGGAGGGGCTTCTCCTACGAGCAGTACTTC	CASSPGRGFSYEQYF
TRBV7-2	TRBD1	.	TRBJ2-7	TGTGCCAGCAGCCCCACCCCGGGACAGTCCTACGAGCAGTACTTC	CASSPTPGQSYEQYF
TRBV5-1	.	.	TRBJ2-1	TGCGCCAGCAGCTTTGATGGGCAGCCGTACAATGAGCAGTTCTTC	CASSFDGQPYNEQFF
TRBV3-1/TRBV3-2	TRBD2	.	TRBJ2-7	TGTGCCAGCAGCCTTCGGACTAGCGGCCCCTACGAGCAGTACTTC	CASSLRTSGPYEQYF
TRBV5-4	.	.	TRBJ1-6	TGTGCCAGCAGCTGGGCTCATAATTCACCCCTCCACTTT	CASSWAHNSPLHF
TRBV28	TRBD1	few	TRBJ2-7	TGTGCCAGCAGTTTACCTACAGGGGGTTTCGACGAGCAGTACTTC	CASSLPTGGFDEQYF